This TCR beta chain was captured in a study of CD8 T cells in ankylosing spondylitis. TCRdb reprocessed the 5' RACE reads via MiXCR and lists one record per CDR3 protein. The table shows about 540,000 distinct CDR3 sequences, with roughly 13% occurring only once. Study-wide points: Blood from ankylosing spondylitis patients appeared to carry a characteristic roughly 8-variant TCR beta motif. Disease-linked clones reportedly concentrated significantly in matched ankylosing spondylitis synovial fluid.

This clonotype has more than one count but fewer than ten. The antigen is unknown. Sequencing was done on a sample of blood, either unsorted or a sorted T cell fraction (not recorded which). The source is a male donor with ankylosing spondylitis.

As DNA, the CDR3 is TGTGCCAGCAGCCAGGGGTTTCTGAACACTGAAGCTTTCTTT. Translating gives CASSQGFLNTEAFF. This sequence joins TRBV3-1 and TRBJ1-1; D remains unclear. Germline assignment: CDR1 LGHDT and CDR2 YNNKEL (reference sequence). The CDR3 has 14 amino acids. Trimming left V 3 bases short and J 0 bases short, with 8 bases between.